One sample yielded the 24 T cell receptor beta chains listed below, sequenced in a study of blood T cell repertoires in COVID-19 (dated by TCRdb to 2020 to 2022). Receptors were amplified or captured by the immunoSEQ multiplex PCR assay. TCRdb mirrors the immuneACCESS table, restricted to in-frame sequences. Some clones are absent from its copies; in checked studies, under half trace to an unresolved V gene, and the reason for the others is unknown. The sample table holds around 140,000 clones, of which around four fifths were seen once. Clones ranked in the top ten supply 2% to 3% of the sample. The sample taken for sequencing was PBMCs or T cells enriched from blood (not recorded which). Receptor source: a man aged 35 to 55 with acute COVID-19.

This sequence joins TRBV3-1 (or the pseudogene TRBV3-2) and TRBJ2-5; no reliable D call. From germline, CDR1 is LGHDT and CDR2 YNNKEL (reference sequence). This CDR3 is built from 16 residues. With 2 bases removed from V and 3 bases from J, the gap between germline ends came to 16 bases. CDR3 amino acids: CASSQHSGILKETQYF. CDR3 in DNA: TGTGCCAGCAGCCAACACTCAGGCATCTTAAAAGAGACCCAGTACTTC.

The chain combines TRBV28 with TRBJ1-4; 8 bases match TRBD1. The CDR3 extends over 17 amino acids. Germline V gives CDR1 MDHEN, CDR2 SYDVKM. Trimming removed 1 base from V and 11 bases from J; junction bases left unmatched: 15. The CDR3 DNA is TGTGCCAGCAGTTTATTTGGATCGGGGACAGGCAGAAATAAACTGTTTTTT. This translates into CASSLFGSGTGRNKLFF.

CDR3 in amino acids: CASSLQGERRTDTQYF. The CDR3 DNA is TGTGCCAGCAGTCTACAGGGGGAGCGTCGCACAGATACGCAGTATTTT. This chain joins TRBV3-1 (or the pseudogene TRBV3-2) and TRBJ2-3; the match to TRBD1 covers 8 bases. This CDR3 is 16 amino acids long. Germline V gives CDR1 LGHDT, CDR2 YNNKEL (reference sequence). Trimming cost V 6 bases and J 1 base; bases outside gene matches: 9.

The chain recombines TRBV6-5 with TRBJ1-3; D uncertain. CDR3 length equals 15 residues. Germline lookup yields CDR1 MNHEY and CDR2 SVGAGI. V was pared by 6 bases and J by 0 bases, with 12 bases between. CDR3 DNA: TGTGCCAGCAGGCCAGGACTGGCCTCTGGAAACACCATATATTTT. The encoded protein is CASRPGLASGNTIYF.

The chain couples TRBV29-1 to TRBJ2-3; 10 positions agree with TRBD2. CDR1 is SQVTM and CDR2 is ANQGSEA in the germline V gene. CDR3 length equals 16 residues. V lost 4 bases to trimming and J lost 5 bases; unmatched junction nucleotides: 12. CDR3 in amino acids: CSVVPSGSNGVDTQYF. The DNA of the CDR3 is TGCAGCGTTGTCCCTAGCGGGAGTAACGGAGTAGATACGCAGTATTTT.

V and J are TRBV3-1 (or the pseudogene TRBV3-2) and TRBJ1-2, with D tentatively TRBD1 (5 bases). The CDR3 is 12 amino acids. CDR1 LGHDT and CDR2 YNNKEL come from the germline V gene (reference sequence). V lost 4 bases and J lost 7, with 10 bases in between. CDR3 in DNA: TGTGCCAGCAGCCTTACGCAGGGTGGCTACACCTTC. Protein sequence: CASSLTQGGYTF.

The table lists this clone with a count of one. DNA for the CDR3: TGCGCCAGCACCTTAAGAGGACAGGGGGCAGCCGGGAGTAAGGATGAGCAGTTCTTC. It encodes CASTLRGQGAAGSKDEQFF. The chain couples TRBV10-1 to TRBJ2-1, with 11 bases aligning to TRBD1. Germline V gene data show CDR1 as WNHNN and CDR2 as SYGVQD (reference sequence). V shed 7 bases and J 8 bases; nucleotides not matched to a gene: 22. The CDR3 consists of 19 residues.

The chain has TRBV5-1 and TRBJ2-5; TRBD1 aligns across 9 bases. Unmatched junction bases numbered 3, after V lost 4 bases and J lost 5 bases. Germline values: CDR1 SGHRS, CDR2 YFSETQ. The CDR3 has 13 amino acids. The CDR3 nucleotides read TGCGCCAGCAGCCCCGGGACAGGGGAGACCCAGTACTTC. Amino acids: CASSPGTGETQYF.

This clone occurred a few times. J is TRBJ1-2 and V is TRBV7-9; possible D gene TRBD1, 6 bases. The CDR3 is 15 residues long. Trimming left V 1 base short and J 7 bases short, with 16 bases between. Germline V gene lookup returns CDR1 SEHNR and CDR2 FQNEAQ (reference sequence). CDR3 DNA sequence: TGTGCCAGCAGCTTAGTTGCAGGGGATCATTCTGGCTACACCTTC. This sequence encodes CASSLVAGDHSGYTF.

Only one count was recorded for this clone. The chain carries TRBV10-2 and TRBJ2-5, with 8 bases identical to TRBD2. The trim removed 3 bases at V and 3 bases at J, leaving 3 bases unmatched. In germline, CDR1 is WSHSY, CDR2 SAAADI. This CDR3 has 14 residues. DNA of the CDR3: TGCGCCAGCAGTGATACAGCGGGGGAAGAGACCCAGTACTTC. The encoded protein is CASSDTAGEETQYF.

This clone was counted between two and nine times. V usage is TRBV27 and J usage is TRBJ2-2; TRBD1 matches at 9 bases. With 9 bases clipped from V and 1 base from J, the junction kept 6 bases outside the gene matches. CDR3 length equals 15 residues. The germline V gene encodes CDR1 MNHEY and CDR2 SMNVEV (reference sequence). The CDR3 nucleotides are TGTGCCAGACCTCCGGGACAGGGGAACACCGGGGAGCTGTTTTTT. Translated: CARPPGQGNTGELFF.

The rearrangement uses TRBV12-5 and TRBJ1-6; D ambiguous. Trimming pared 3 bases from V and 7 bases from J, leaving 4 bases between. Germline CDR1 and CDR2: LGHNT and FRNRAP. The CDR3 length is 12 residues. This chain's CDR3 is CASGFQNSPLHF. CDR3 nucleotide sequence: TGTGCTAGTGGTTTCCAGAATTCACCCCTCCACTTT. Based on the CDR3 plus reference TRBV12-5 and TRBJ1-6, the full variable domain is DARVTQTPRHKVTEMGQEVTMRCQPILGHNTVFWYRQTMMQGLELLAYFRNRAPLDDSGMPKDRFSAEMPDATLATLKIQPSEPRDSAVYFCASGFQNSPLHFGNGTRLTVT.

J is TRBJ1-1 and V is TRBV6-5; D is uncertain. The V end was cut by 5 bases, the J end by 4 bases, with 14 bases between. CDR1 MNHEY and CDR2 SVGAGI come from the germline V gene. The CDR3 loop spans 14 amino acids. CDR3 nucleotides: TGTGCCAGCAGTCTGGTGGGCCAAAGCACTGAAGCTTTCTTT. Amino acids: CASSLVGQSTEAFF.

The rearrangement links TRBV27 to TRBJ2-3; D is possibly TRBD1 (5 bases). This CDR3 spans 15 amino acids. Germline assignment: CDR1 MNHEY and CDR2 SMNVEV (reference sequence). V was shortened by 4 bases and J by 2 bases, with 13 bases between the two germline ends. CDR3 DNA sequence: TGTGCCAGCAGTTCGATACAGGCGCACACAGATACGCAGTATTTT. Amino acid sequence: CASSSIQAHTDTQYF.

The V gene is TRBV11-2, the J gene TRBJ2-3; D perhaps matches TRBD2 (6 bases). The germline V and J ends were trimmed by 1 base and 4 bases, with 12 bases remaining between them. The germline CDR1 and CDR2 sequences are SGHAT and FQNNGV. This CDR3 has 15 residues. CDR3 DNA sequence: TGTGCCAGCAGCTTAGTGGGGGGATTGGCAGATACGCAGTATTTT. This translates into CASSLVGGLADTQYF.

The chain couples TRBV6-5 to TRBJ2-1, with 7 bases identical to TRBD2. Germline CDR1 is MNHEY and CDR2 is SVGAGI. V lost 5 bases to trimming and J lost 9 bases; unmatched junction nucleotides: 10. The CDR3 is made up of 14 amino acids. The CDR3 spells CASSPQAGPGEQFF. As DNA, the CDR3 is TGTGCCAGCAGTCCTCAAGCGGGGCCGGGTGAGCAGTTCTTC.

The chain employs TRBV5-1 and TRBJ2-5, with 8 bases matching TRBD2. The CDR3 has 14 residues. Germline CDR1 and CDR2: SGHRS and YFSETQ. The J segment lost 0 bases and the V segment lost 5 bases, leaving 3 bases of the junction unmatched. This chain's CDR3 is CASRPGLDQETQYF. The CDR3 DNA follows: TGCGCCAGCAGACCGGGACTAGACCAAGAGACCCAGTACTTC.

The chain uses TRBV5-1 and TRBJ2-3, with D tentatively TRBD2 (5 bases). V was shortened by 10 bases and J by 0 bases, with 15 bases between the two germline ends. Germline assignment: CDR1 SGHRS and CDR2 YFSETQ. The CDR3 covers 14 residues. The CDR3 here is CAGATTSSTDTQYF. The DNA of the CDR3 is TGCGCCGGAGCGACTACTTCTAGCACAGATACGCAGTATTTT.

The CDR3 loop reads CASADRGLDTGELFF. CDR3 nucleotides: TGCGCCAGCGCGGACAGGGGGCTGGATACCGGGGAGCTGTTTTTT. The gene calls are TRBV5-1 and TRBJ2-2; 11 nucleotides match TRBD1. The CDR3 loop spans 15 amino acids. Germline loops: CDR1 SGHRS, CDR2 YFSETQ. The ends lost 7 bases at V and 5 bases at J; junction bases unmatched: 7.

The J gene is TRBJ2-2, the V gene TRBV19; TRBD2 aligns across 11 bases. This CDR3 comprises 17 residues. From germline, CDR1 is LNHDA and CDR2 SQIVND (reference sequence). J was trimmed by 3 bases and V by 0 bases; bases with no gene match: 3. The CDR3 loop reads CASSIEWTSGYTGELFF. The CDR3 DNA is TGTGCCAGTAGTATAGAATGGACTAGCGGGTACACCGGGGAGCTGTTTTTT.

J is TRBJ1-5 and V is TRBV19, with 9 bases matching TRBD1. Germline V gene sequence: CDR1 LNHDA, CDR2 SQIVND (reference sequence). The CDR3 extends over 18 amino acids. V lost 6 bases, J lost 7 bases, and 19 bases stayed unmatched. CDR3 DNA: TGTGCCAGTAGCCCTTATGCCGGGACAGGGATAAGAAAACAGCCCCAGCATTTT. The encoded protein is CASSPYAGTGIRKQPQHF.

The V and J genes are TRBV14 and TRBJ2-1, with TRBD2 matching over 14 bases. The CDR3 is 15 residues long. The trim removed 4 bases at V and 7 bases at J, leaving 3 bases unmatched. CDR1 is SGHDN, CDR2 FVKESK, per germline. CDR3 region: CASSRRLAGGNEQFF. The CDR3 DNA reads as TGTGCCAGCAGCCGCCGACTAGCGGGGGGGAATGAGCAGTTCTTC.

This rearrangement joins TRBV24-1 to TRBJ1-4; TRBD1 is a possible D gene (6 bases). Germline V gene lookup returns CDR1 KGHDR and CDR2 SFDVKD. CDR3 length: 19 amino acids. V gave up 1 base and J gave up 6 bases, with 23 bases separating them. The CDR3 is CATSDFPSGLTGDYEKLFF. For the CDR3, the DNA is TGTGCCACCAGTGATTTCCCCTCGGGCCTGACAGGCGACTATGAAAAACTGTTTTTT.

V is TRBV3-1 (or the pseudogene TRBV3-2) and J is TRBJ2-2; 7 positions agree with TRBD1. There are 14 residues in the CDR3. The germline gives CDR1 LGHDT, CDR2 YNNKEL (reference sequence). V lost 2 bases to trimming and J lost 5 bases; unmatched junction nucleotides: 2. CDR3 sequence: CASSQKGATGELFF. The CDR3 DNA is TGTGCCAGCAGCCAAAAGGGGGCAACCGGGGAGCTGTTTTTT.